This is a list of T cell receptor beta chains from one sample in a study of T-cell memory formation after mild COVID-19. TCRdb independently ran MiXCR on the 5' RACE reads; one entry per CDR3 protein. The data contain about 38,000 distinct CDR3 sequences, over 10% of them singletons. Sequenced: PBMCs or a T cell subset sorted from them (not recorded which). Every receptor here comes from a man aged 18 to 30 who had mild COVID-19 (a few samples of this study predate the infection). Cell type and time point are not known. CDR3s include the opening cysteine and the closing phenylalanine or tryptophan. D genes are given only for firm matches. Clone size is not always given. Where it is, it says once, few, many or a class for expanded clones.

CDR3nt: TGTGCCAGCTCACCGGGACTAGCTGGGGATGAGCAGTTCTTC
CDR3aa: CASSPGLAGDEQFF
abundance: -
v_gene: TRBV18
j_gene: TRBJ2-1
d_gene: TRBD2

CDR3nt: TGTGCCAGCGGGACAGGGCCCGGGGGCTACGAGCAGTACTTC
CDR3aa: CASGTGPGGYEQYF
abundance: -
v_gene: TRBV5-6
j_gene: TRBJ2-7
d_gene: TRBD1

CDR3nt: TGTGCCACCAGTGATTCACAGGGCCAGAACACTGAAGCTTTCTTT
CDR3aa: CATSDSQGQNTEAFF
abundance: many
v_gene: TRBV24-1
j_gene: TRBJ1-1
d_gene: -

CDR3nt: TGCAGCGTTGGGAGCATGAACACTGAAGCTTTCTTT
CDR3aa: CSVGSMNTEAFF
abundance: many
v_gene: TRBV29-1
j_gene: TRBJ1-1
d_gene: -

CDR3nt: TGCAGTGCTAGAGACACCCCCAGGACAGGGGAGGAAGAGACCCAGTACTTC
CDR3aa: CSARDTPRTGEEETQYF
abundance: -
v_gene: TRBV20-1
j_gene: TRBJ2-5
d_gene: TRBD1

CDR3nt: TGTGCCACCAGCAGAGGAAGTCAGTGGGGGGACATTCAGTACTTC
CDR3aa: CATSRGSQWGDIQYF
abundance: many
v_gene: TRBV15
j_gene: TRBJ2-4
d_gene: -

CDR3nt: TGCGCCAGCAGCTTAAAGCTCGATTCACCCCTCCACTTT
CDR3aa: CASSLKLDSPLHF
abundance: many
v_gene: TRBV5-1
j_gene: TRBJ1-6
d_gene: -

CDR3nt: TGCAGTGCCTCACCACTACTCGGACAATCCTACGAGCAGTACTTC
CDR3aa: CSASPLLGQSYEQYF
abundance: -
v_gene: TRBV20-1
j_gene: TRBJ2-7
d_gene: -

CDR3nt: TGCAGTGCTAGACAAAACTACGAGCAGTACTTC
CDR3aa: CSARQNYEQYF
abundance: many
v_gene: TRBV20-1
j_gene: TRBJ2-7
d_gene: -

CDR3nt: TGTGCCAGCAGCCAAGAGCGGGACGGAAAGAAGTTCTTC
CDR3aa: CASSQERDGKKFF
abundance: -
v_gene: TRBV14
j_gene: TRBJ2-1
d_gene: -

CDR3nt: TGTGCCAGCAGTGCCGAGGAAAACACTGAAGCTTTCTTT
CDR3aa: CASSAEENTEAFF
abundance: many
v_gene: TRBV6-4
j_gene: TRBJ1-1
d_gene: -

CDR3nt: TGTGCCAGCAGTGGGGCCCGGGGGGGAACGAACACTGAAGCTTTCTTT
CDR3aa: CASSGARGGTNTEAFF
abundance: many
v_gene: TRBV7-2
j_gene: TRBJ1-1
d_gene: -

CDR3nt: TGTGCCAGCAGCTTAGCCCCACAGGGGGTATCCTACGAGCAGTACTTC
CDR3aa: CASSLAPQGVSYEQYF
abundance: -
v_gene: TRBV7-8
j_gene: TRBJ2-7
d_gene: TRBD1

CDR3nt: TGCGCCAGCAGCCAACATGGGACAGCCCTCAACGAGCAGTACTTC
CDR3aa: CASSQHGTALNEQYF
abundance: many
v_gene: TRBV4-1
j_gene: TRBJ2-7
d_gene: TRBD1

CDR3nt: TGTGCCAGCAGCCCCCCCCCTTACAATGAGCAGTTCTTC
CDR3aa: CASSPPPYNEQFF
abundance: many
v_gene: TRBV7-3
j_gene: TRBJ2-1
d_gene: -

CDR3nt: TGTGCCAGCAGTGAATCTGGGGGCGGGGAGCTGTTTTTT
CDR3aa: CASSESGGGELFF
abundance: many
v_gene: TRBV25-1
j_gene: TRBJ2-2
d_gene: -

CDR3nt: TGTGCCAGCAGCTTGGGGACAGGGGCAGATACGCAGTATTTT
CDR3aa: CASSLGTGADTQYF
abundance: many
v_gene: TRBV7-7
j_gene: TRBJ2-3
d_gene: TRBD1

CDR3nt: TGCGCCAGCAGCAGGGCAAGCACAGATACGCAGTATTTT
CDR3aa: CASSRASTDTQYF
abundance: many
v_gene: TRBV5-1
j_gene: TRBJ2-3
d_gene: -

CDR3nt: TGTGCCAGCAGCTTGGCTTCCAGGGGGGTGAACACTGAAGCTTTCTTT
CDR3aa: CASSLASRGVNTEAFF
abundance: once
v_gene: TRBV5-5
j_gene: TRBJ1-1
d_gene: TRBD1